This T cell receptor beta chain comes out of a study of shared clonotypes between healthy human individuals. The study drew all its donors from Caucasian adults living in Nashville, Tennessee. Germline trimming cut 6 bases from V and 0 bases from J; bases unmatched to any gene: 4. Germline values: CDR1 MDHEN, CDR2 SYDVKM. CDR3 length: 17 residues. Samples underwent the assay at deep level. Input per replicate PCR of unsorted PBMC was around 0.3 ug DNA, corresponding to 33,000 or so T cell genomes. TCRdb's copy holds only in-frame clones and misses some; the assay was immunoSEQ multiplex PCR. Counted here are about 480,000 clones, about 79% occurring once; the ten biggest clones make up around 13%.

This sequence originates from a woman aged 40 to 50 in good health. Some clones in this sample may be carry-over from other donors' samples. This chain joins TRBV28 and TRBJ2-1; 14 nucleotides match TRBD2. The sequenced sample consisted of PBMCs. The CDR3 region is CASRTGTSGSSYNEQFF. The CDR3, as DNA: TGTGCCAGCAGAACTGGGACTAGCGGGAGCTCCTACAATGAGCAGTTCTTC. Drawing the rest from reference TRBV28 and TRBJ2-1, the complete variable domain is DVKVTQSSRYLVKRTGEKVFLECVQDMDHENMFWYRQDPGLGLRLIYFSYDVKMKEKGDIPEGYSVSREKKERFSLILESASTNQTSMYLCASRTGTSGSSYNEQFFGPGTRLTVL.